This T cell receptor (beta chain) was sequenced for a study of patients and donors after allogeneic stem cell transplantation. The CDR3 extends over 13 amino acids. CDR1 and CDR2 from the germline V gene are MNHEY and SVGAGI. Unmatched junction bases numbered 4, after V lost 5 bases and J lost 6 bases. TCRdb re-called the RT-PCR reads through MiXCR, storing one row per CDR3 protein. The sample consists of approximately 200,000 distinct CDR3 sequences, more than 35% of them appearing once. This chain joins TRBV6-5 and TRBJ1-2; TRBD1 aligns across 9 bases. The material sequenced was blood, either unsorted or a sorted T cell fraction (not recorded which). This sequence originates from a human donor who was either an allogeneic HSCT recipient or a stem cell or donor lymphocyte infusion donor (not recorded which). It is not recorded whose cells these are; they may come from a transplant donor. CDR3 DNA: TGTGCCAGCAGTCAGACAGGGGGGAATGGCTACACCTTC. Translation gives CASSQTGGNGYTF.